One and the same sample provided the 22 T cell receptor beta chains below, sequenced in a study of blood T cell repertoires in COVID-19. The repertoire was sequenced with immunoSEQ multiplex PCR; TCRdb's copy has only in-frame clones and lacks some. Among about 170,000 clones listed, 85% were seen once. Sequencing used peripheral blood. These receptors came from a human donor with acute or convalescent COVID-19. The donor label of this sample is uncertain.

The rearrangement uses TRBV19 and TRBJ1-1; TRBD1 is a possible D gene (6 bases). Trimming removed 4 bases at V and 0 bases at J, with 21 bases between. Germline CDR1 reads LNHDA; CDR2 reads SQIVND (reference sequence). The CDR3 sequence is 18 residues long. In DNA, the CDR3 is TGTGCCAGTAGTAGCGCCAGATTATCAGGGACAATGAACACTGAAGCTTTCTTT. As protein: CASSSARLSGTMNTEAFF. The full variable domain, with the rest looked up from reference TRBV19 and TRBJ1-1, is DGGITQSPKYLFRKEGQNVTLSCEQNLNHDAMYWYRQDPGQGLRLIYYSQIVNDFQKGDIAEGYSVSREKKESFPLTVTSAQKNPTAFYLCASSSARLSGTMNTEAFFGQGTRLTVV.

The chain combines TRBV3-1 (or the pseudogene TRBV3-2) with TRBJ1-2; TRBD1 matches at 7 bases. The J segment lost 2 bases and the V segment lost 6 bases, leaving 6 bases of the junction unmatched. CDR3 size: 14 residues. Germline V lookup: CDR1 LGHDT, CDR2 YNNKEL (reference sequence). CDR3: CASSTGVRNYGYTF. CDR3 coding DNA: TGTGCCAGCAGTACAGGGGTTCGCAACTATGGCTACACCTTC.

The chain joins TRBV28 to TRBJ2-3; 8 bases are a match to TRBD2. The CDR3 consists of 17 residues. After removal of 10 bases from V and 0 bases from J, the junction contained 15 bases not matched to a gene. Germline CDR1 reads MDHEN; CDR2 reads SYDVKM. For the CDR3, the DNA is TGTGCCATCTCCAAAAGCGGGAGATCACTTAGCACAGATACGCAGTATTTT. Its protein is CAISKSGRSLSTDTQYF. Full variable domain (remainder filled in from reference TRBV28 and TRBJ2-3): DVKVTQSSRYLVKRTGEKVFLECVQDMDHENMFWYRQDPGLGLRLIYFSYDVKMKEKGDIPEGYSVSREKKERFSLILESASTNQTSMYLCAISKSGRSLSTDTQYFGPGTRLTVL.

As for this clone: One end of the junction fails to match germline, which may point to a read error. The sample carries other DNA sequences with the same CDR3. The chain is built from TRBV7-6 and TRBJ2-3; TRBD2 aligns across 7 bases. Germline loops: CDR1 SGHVS, CDR2 FNYEAQ. This CDR3 region has 15 residues. The DNA for the CDR3 is TGTGCCAGCAGTTTAGTCCGGGGGGGCACAGATACGCAGTATTTT. This encodes CASSLVRGGTDTQYF.

The V call is TRBV21-1, the J call TRBJ1-1; the DNA was not used to check the table's D call, TRBD1. TRBV21-1 is classified as a pseudogene. This CDR3 is built from 11 residues. Here the CDR3 DNA reads TGTGCCAGCAGGGGGCGGTTTGAAGCTTTCTTT. It is translated as CASRGRFEAFF.

The chain links TRBV18 to TRBJ1-1, with TRBD1 matching over 8 bases. With 5 bases clipped from V and 7 bases from J, the junction kept 6 bases outside the gene matches. CDR1 is KGHSH and CDR2 is LQKENI in the germline V gene. CDR3 size: 13 residues. The CDR3 here is CASSTGTGYEAFF. CDR3 nucleotides: TGTGCCAGCTCAACGGGGACAGGCTATGAAGCTTTCTTT.

The CDR3 bases are TGCGCCAGCAGTAGGACTGGCGAGCCCCAGTACTTC. As protein: CASSRTGEPQYF. This chain uses TRBV10-1 with TRBJ2-5, with a weak D call TRBD2 (5 bases). The CDR3 totals 12 residues. Deletions cut 5 bases from V and 9 bases from J, with 13 bases between. Germline V lookup: CDR1 WNHNN, CDR2 SYGVQD (reference sequence).

The rearrangement links TRBV5-4 to TRBJ2-1; 9 bases fit TRBD1. CDR1 is SGHNT, CDR2 YYREEE, per germline (reference sequence). The CDR3 has 15 amino acids. Losses at the gene ends were 1 base for V and 10 bases for J; bases not matched to a gene: 9. CDR3 loop: CASSLPRQGVGEQFF. CDR3 in DNA: TGTGCCAGCAGCTTGCCCAGACAGGGGGTCGGGGAGCAGTTCTTC.

The CDR3 DNA follows: TGTGCCAGCAGCCCGGAGGGGTGGACCGGGGAGCTGTTTTTT. It translates to CASSPEGWTGELFF. The J gene is TRBJ2-2, the V gene TRBV7-2; perhaps TRBD2 as D (6 bases). Between the trimmed V and J ends, which lost 5 bases and 5 bases, there was a span of 12 bases. Germline CDR1 SGHTA, CDR2 FQGNSA. The CDR3 loop spans 14 amino acids.

This clone was seen more than once but under ten times. This chain uses TRBV15 with TRBJ1-1; the match to TRBD1 covers 7 bases. In germline, CDR1 is LNHNV, CDR2 YYDKDF (reference sequence). The ends lost 3 bases at V and 1 base at J; junction bases unmatched: 2. The CDR3 is 14 amino acids. DNA for the CDR3: TGTGCCACCAGCAGGGACAGGAGGAACACTGAAGCTTTCTTT. As protein: CATSRDRRNTEAFF.

This clone was seen just once. The chain recombines TRBV30 with TRBJ1-5; D uncertain. This CDR3 is 17 amino acids long. Per the germline V gene, CDR1 is GTSNPN and CDR2 is SVGIG (reference sequence). V lost 0 bases and J 3 bases, leaving 18 bases between the germline ends. The chain's CDR3 is CAWSVPLRNSLNQPQHF. DNA of the CDR3: TGTGCCTGGAGTGTGCCCCTCCGGAACAGTCTCAATCAGCCCCAGCATTTT. Full variable domain (remainder filled in from reference TRBV30 and TRBJ1-5): SQTIHQWPATLVQPVGSPLSLECTVEGTSNPNLYWYRQAAGRGLQLLFYSVGIGQISSEVPQNLSASRPQDRQFILSSKKLLLSDSGFYLCAWSVPLRNSLNQPQHFGDGTRLSIL.

This rearrangement joins TRBV11-2 to TRBJ1-1; D gene ambiguous. The V end lost 2 bases, the J end lost 1 base, and 11 bases lay between the germline ends. From germline, CDR1 is SGHAT and CDR2 FQNNGV. This CDR3 comprises 15 residues. The CDR3 is CASSLPPGRNTEAFF. The CDR3 region has the DNA TGTGCCAGCAGCTTACCCCCGGGGAGGAACACTGAAGCTTTCTTT.

This chain uses TRBV28 with TRBJ1-1; TRBD1 is a possible D gene (5 bases). Trimming cost V 7 bases and J 8 bases, with 20 bases left between them. Looked up from germline, CDR1 is MDHEN and CDR2 is SYDVKM. CDR3 length equals 14 residues. This CDR3 reads CASIPPGREGEAFF. The CDR3 region has the DNA TGTGCCAGCATTCCACCAGGCAGGGAAGGGGAAGCTTTCTTT. Filled out from reference TRBV28 and TRBJ1-1, the complete variable domain reads DVKVTQSSRYLVKRTGEKVFLECVQDMDHENMFWYRQDPGLGLRLIYFSYDVKMKEKGDIPEGYSVSREKKERFSLILESASTNQTSMYLCASIPPGREGEAFFGQGTRLTVV.

CDR3 coding DNA: TGTGCCAGTAGTTCAAGAAGTCTTCTAAATGAGCAGTTCTTC. Its protein product is CASSSRSLLNEQFF. The V and J genes are TRBV19 and TRBJ2-1; D unresolved. CDR3 size: 14 residues. Trimming left V 5 bases short and J 7 bases short, with 15 bases between. CDR1 is LNHDA, CDR2 SQIVND, per germline (reference sequence). Full variable domain (remainder filled in from reference TRBV19 and TRBJ2-1): DGGITQSPKYLFRKEGQNVTLSCEQNLNHDAMYWYRQDPGQGLRLIYYSQIVNDFQKGDIAEGYSVSREKKESFPLTVTSAQKNPTAFYLCASSSRSLLNEQFFGPGTRLTVL.

The rearrangement uses TRBV28 and TRBJ1-1; 7 nucleotides agree with TRBD1. With 7 bases clipped from V and 5 bases from J, the junction kept 10 bases outside the gene matches. The CDR3 length is 14 residues. CDR1 and CDR2 (germline): MDHEN, SYDVKM. The CDR3: CASNIDREWTEAFF. The CDR3, as DNA: TGTGCCAGCAACATTGACAGGGAATGGACTGAAGCTTTCTTT. The variable domain in full, completed from reference TRBV28 and TRBJ1-1, reads DVKVTQSSRYLVKRTGEKVFLECVQDMDHENMFWYRQDPGLGLRLIYFSYDVKMKEKGDIPEGYSVSREKKERFSLILESASTNQTSMYLCASNIDREWTEAFFGQGTRLTVV.

This chain's CDR3 is CATSDLLPGNTGELFF. The CDR3 DNA sequence: TGTGCCACCAGTGATTTGTTACCGGGGAACACCGGGGAGCTGTTTTTT. The genes are TRBV24-1 and TRBJ2-2, with D uncertain. The V gene's germline CDR1 is KGHDR and CDR2 SFDVKD. Between the trimmed V and J ends, which lost 0 bases and 1 base, there was a span of 8 bases. The CDR3 is 16 amino acids.

This rearrangement joins TRBV10-3 to TRBJ2-4, with 7 bases identical to TRBD2. Germline trimming cut 6 bases from V and 1 base from J; bases unmatched to any gene: 6. The CDR3 is made up of 15 amino acids. From germline, CDR1 is ENHRY and CDR2 SYGVKD. The CDR3 sequence is CAIRGGEGAKNIQYF. For the CDR3, the DNA is TGTGCCATCAGGGGTGGGGAGGGGGCCAAAAACATTCAGTACTTC.

This clone occurred once. This chain links TRBV14 with TRBJ1-2, with 8 bases aligning to TRBD1. Germline lookup yields CDR1 SGHDN and CDR2 FVKESK. CDR3 length: 17 residues. The V gene end was trimmed by 4 bases and the J gene end by 1 base; junction bases not matched to a gene: 11. The CDR3 is CASSPRTGWDFNYGYTF. The CDR3 DNA sequence: TGTGCCAGCAGCCCTCGGACAGGGTGGGATTTTAACTATGGCTACACCTTC.

The chain couples TRBV11-3 to TRBJ2-2; possible D gene TRBD1, 5 bases. CDR3 length: 12 amino acids. Germline CDR1 SGHNT, CDR2 YENEEA. Trimming pared 8 bases from V and 2 bases from J, leaving 6 bases between. CDR3 protein: CASGQNTGELFF. In DNA form, the CDR3 reads TGTGCCAGCGGACAAAACACCGGGGAGCTGTTTTTT.

The rearrangement uses TRBV2 and TRBJ2-5; D is ambiguous. Trimming took 7 bases from V and 1 from J, leaving 19 bases between them. The CDR3 is 16 residues long. Germline lookup yields CDR1 SNHLY and CDR2 FYNNEI. The CDR3 region is CASIPRRPPFQETQYF. The CDR3 coding sequence is TGTGCCAGCATTCCGCGGCGCCCGCCGTTCCAAGAGACCCAGTACTTC. Combining the CDR3 with reference TRBV2 and TRBJ2-5 gives the whole variable domain EPEVTQTPSHQVTQMGQEVILRCVPISNHLYFYWYRQILGQKVEFLVSFYNNEISEKSEIFDDQFSVERPDGSNFTLKIRSTKLEDSAMYFCASIPRRPPFQETQYFGPGTRLLVL.

V gene TRBV5-1 combines with J gene TRBJ1-3, with TRBD1 matching 7 bases. Germline V gene sequence: CDR1 SGHRS, CDR2 YFSETQ. Trimming took 4 bases from V and 4 from J; bases not matched to a gene: 8. This CDR3 contains 15 residues. This CDR3 reads CASSTRTGVGNTIYF. The DNA of the CDR3 is TGCGCCAGCAGCACCCGGACAGGCGTCGGAAACACCATATATTTT.

The chain employs TRBV30 and TRBJ1-1; 8 bases line up with TRBD1. The CDR3 has 14 residues. Per the germline V gene, CDR1 is GTSNPN and CDR2 is SVGIG (reference sequence). J gave up 3 bases and V 5 bases, and 8 bases lay outside the gene matches. CDR3 in DNA: TGTGCCTGGGAAACTACAGGGGGGTACACTGAAGCTTTCTTT. Encoded protein: CAWETTGGYTEAFF.